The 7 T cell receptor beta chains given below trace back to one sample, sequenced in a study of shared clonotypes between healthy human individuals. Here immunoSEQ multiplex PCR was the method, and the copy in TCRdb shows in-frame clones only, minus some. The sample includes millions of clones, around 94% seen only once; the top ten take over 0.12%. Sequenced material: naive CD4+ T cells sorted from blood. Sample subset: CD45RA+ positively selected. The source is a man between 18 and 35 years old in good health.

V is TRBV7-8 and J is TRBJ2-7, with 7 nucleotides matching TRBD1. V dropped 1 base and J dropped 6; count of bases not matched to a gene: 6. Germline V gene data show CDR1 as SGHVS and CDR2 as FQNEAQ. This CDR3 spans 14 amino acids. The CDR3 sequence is CASSLGQGKSEQYF. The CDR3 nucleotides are TGTGCCAGCAGCTTAGGACAGGGTAAATCCGAGCAGTACTTC.

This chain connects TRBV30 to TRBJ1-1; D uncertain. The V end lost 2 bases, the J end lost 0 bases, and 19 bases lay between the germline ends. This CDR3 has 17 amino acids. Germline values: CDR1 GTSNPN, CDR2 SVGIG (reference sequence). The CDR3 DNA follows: TGTGCCTGGAGTACAACAAGGACTAACATCATGAACACTGAAGCTTTCTTT. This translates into CAWSTTRTNIMNTEAFF.

This chain's CDR3 is CASSLERSNSPLHF. Here the CDR3 DNA reads TGTGCCAGCAGTTTAGAGCGGAGTAATTCACCCCTCCACTTT. This chain connects TRBV27 to TRBJ1-6; D unclear. CDR3 size: 14 residues. The germline gives CDR1 MNHEY, CDR2 SMNVEV (reference sequence). V was pared by 2 bases and J by 6 bases, with 8 bases between.

CDR3 loop: CASSLFGDDGVFTDTQYF. Written as DNA, the CDR3 is TGTGCCAGCAGCTTGTTCGGGGACGACGGGGTCTTCACAGATACGCAGTATTTT. The chain links TRBV5-6 to TRBJ2-3, with D perhaps assigned TRBD1 or TRBD2 (5 bases each). From germline, CDR1 is SGHDT and CDR2 YYEEEE. Trimming took 1 base from V and 2 from J, leaving 20 bases between them. The CDR3 runs 18 residues.

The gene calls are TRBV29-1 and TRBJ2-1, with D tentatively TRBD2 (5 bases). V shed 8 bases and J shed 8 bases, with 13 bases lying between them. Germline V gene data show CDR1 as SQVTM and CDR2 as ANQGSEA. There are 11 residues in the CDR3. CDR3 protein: CSSSPGYEQFF. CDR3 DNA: TGCAGCTCTAGCCCGGGGTATGAGCAGTTCTTC.

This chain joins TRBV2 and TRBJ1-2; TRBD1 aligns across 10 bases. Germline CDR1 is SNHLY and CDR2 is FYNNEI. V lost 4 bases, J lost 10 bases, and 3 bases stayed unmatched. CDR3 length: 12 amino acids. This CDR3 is CASSGGTGDYTF. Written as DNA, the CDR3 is TGTGCCAGCAGTGGAGGGACAGGGGACTACACCTTC.

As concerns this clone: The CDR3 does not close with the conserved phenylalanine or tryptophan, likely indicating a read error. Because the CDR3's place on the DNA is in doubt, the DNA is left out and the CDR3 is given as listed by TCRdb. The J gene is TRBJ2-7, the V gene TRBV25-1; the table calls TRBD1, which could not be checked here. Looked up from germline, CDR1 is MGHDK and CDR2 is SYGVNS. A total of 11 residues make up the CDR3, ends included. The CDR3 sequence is CASLLLGDRVL.